The rows below give T cell receptor beta chains drawn from one sample of a study of OX40 agonist ivuxolimab in advanced cancers. Clones were read by immunoSEQ multiplex PCR, and TCRdb kept only the in-frame ones, dropping some. The table lists tens of thousands of clones, approximately 80% of them singletons. The material sequenced was CD4+ or CD8+ T cells sorted from blood, taken in a trial of the OX40 agonist ivuxolimab. The receptors here all came from an adult with an advanced solid tumor such as melanoma, head and neck, liver or kidney cancer. Each CDR3 is given with its conserved first and last residue. The D gene is left open where the match is weak. Rows give clone size only sometimes, using once, few, many, or a class for an expanded clone.

DNA: TGTGCCAGCAGCTATCGCGGGAGAGGCTCCTACAATGAGCAGTTCTTC
CDR3: CASSYRGRGSYNEQFF
size: .
J: TRBJ2-1
D: TRBD2
V: TRBV5-6

DNA: TGTGCCAGTAGTATAGAATTCGCAGGGAGCTCCTACAATGAGCAGTTCTTC
CDR3: CASSIEFAGSSYNEQFF
size: .
J: TRBJ2-1
D: .
V: TRBV19

DNA: TGTGCCAGCAGCCAAGACAGGCACAGGGGAGGTCAGCCCCAGCATTTT
CDR3: CASSQDRHRGGQPQHF
size: .
J: TRBJ1-5
D: TRBD1
V: TRBV4-2

DNA: TGTGCCAGCCCGGCGGTCAATAGCAATCAGCCCCAGCATTTT
CDR3: CASPAVNSNQPQHF
size: .
J: TRBJ1-5
D: .
V: TRBV9

DNA: TGTGCCAGCATCCAGGGACACACTGAAGCTTTCTTT
CDR3: CASIQGHTEAFF
size: .
J: TRBJ1-1
D: .
V: TRBV21-1

DNA: TGTGCCAGCAGTCGTGGTAGTTCTACCTACAATGAGCAGTTCTTC
CDR3: CASSRGSSTYNEQFF
size: .
J: TRBJ2-1
D: .
V: TRBV27

DNA: TGTGCCAGCAGCTTACAGGGGGCGACTGAAAAACTGTTTTTT
CDR3: CASSLQGATEKLFF
size: .
J: TRBJ1-4
D: TRBD1
V: TRBV11-2

DNA: TGTGCCAGCTCACCGACTTCACTACGATGGCAGGGTGAAGCTTTCTTT
CDR3: CASSPTSLRWQGEAFF
size: .
J: TRBJ1-1
D: .
V: TRBV18

DNA: TGTGCCAGCAGCGTCGGGACAGATCTCTACAATGAGCAGTTCTTC
CDR3: CASSVGTDLYNEQFF
size: .
J: TRBJ2-1
D: TRBD1
V: TRBV9

DNA: TGTGCCACCAGCAGTTCGATTAGGGGGGACACTGAAGCTTTCTTT
CDR3: CATSSSIRGDTEAFF
size: .
J: TRBJ1-1
D: .
V: TRBV15

DNA: TGTGCCAGTTTGCACCCCACGGGACAGGGAGACTATGGCTACACCTTC
CDR3: CASLHPTGQGDYGYTF
size: .
J: TRBJ1-2
D: TRBD1
V: TRBV11-2

DNA: TGCGCCAGCAGCCGTGGGACACCAGGAAACACCATATATTTT
CDR3: CASSRGTPGNTIYF
size: once
J: TRBJ1-3
D: .
V: TRBV4-3

DNA: TGTGCCAGTACCTTGAACACCGGGGAGCTGTTTTTT
CDR3: CASTLNTGELFF
size: .
J: TRBJ2-2
D: .
V: TRBV7-9

DNA: TGTGCCAGTAGTATGTGGTGGGATGAAGCTTTCTTT
CDR3: CASSMWWDEAFF
size: few
J: TRBJ1-1
D: .
V: TRBV19

DNA: TGTGCCTGGAGTAAGGGTGAAGCTTTCTTT
CDR3: CAWSKGEAFF
size: .
J: TRBJ1-1
D: .
V: TRBV30

DNA: TGTGCCAGCAGCCTTATCGCGGGGGGCGTTACGTACAATGAGCAGTTCTTC
CDR3: CASSLIAGGVTYNEQFF
size: .
J: TRBJ2-1
D: TRBD2
V: TRBV4-2

DNA: TGTGCCAGCAGTTACGTCGTGGTAGCGGGGAACAATGAGCAGTTCTTC
CDR3: CASSYVVVAGNNEQFF
size: few
J: TRBJ2-1
D: TRBD2
V: TRBV6-6

DNA: TGTGCCAGCAGCCCTGGAGGAAGGGAGGTAGCCCAGTACTTC
CDR3: CASSPGGREVAQYF
size: once
J: TRBJ2-5
D: .
V: TRBV7-8

DNA: TGTGCCAGCAGCCGAGCCGGGACAGGGGTTACTGGCTACACCTTC
CDR3: CASSRAGTGVTGYTF
size: .
J: TRBJ1-2
D: TRBD1
V: TRBV6-5

DNA: TGTGCCAGCAGCTCCGTTCTAGGCGGGAGGCCTAGCACAGATACGCAGTATTTT
CDR3: CASSSVLGGRPSTDTQYF
size: .
J: TRBJ2-3
D: TRBD2
V: TRBV7-8

DNA: TGCAGCGTGGGGAGACTGGACCTATTTGAGCAGTTCTTC
CDR3: CSVGRLDLFEQFF
size: .
J: TRBJ2-1
D: .
V: TRBV29-1

DNA: TGCAGCGTTGAAGATCGGGACAGGGCAAAGACCCAGTACTTC
CDR3: CSVEDRDRAKTQYF
size: .
J: TRBJ2-5
D: TRBD1
V: TRBV29-1

DNA: TGCAGTGCTGACAGGGGGACTGAAGCTTTCTTT
CDR3: CSADRGTEAFF
size: once
J: TRBJ1-1
D: TRBD1
V: TRBV20-1